The clone carrying this T cell receptor beta chain appeared a single time. CDR3 length: 13 amino acids. The germline V gene encodes CDR1 MNHNY and CDR2 SVGAGI (reference sequence). Trimming shortened V by 0 bases and J by 4 bases, and 6 bases separated the two germline ends. There were TCR beta CDR3 regions amplified from RNA transcripts. First-round RT-PCR targeting the TCR CDR3 was performed with the HTBI primer set. In TCRdb, the multiplex PCR reads were re-called with MiXCR into one record per CDR3 protein. The table lists hundreds of thousands of distinct CDR3 sequences, roughly 15% of them singletons. The source of the sample is a study of T cells in Graves' hyperthyroidism and ophthalmopathy. Ophthalmopathy patients had Clinical Activity Score at least 3, NOSPECS grade at least 4, duration under 3 months.

This chain uses TRBV6-6 with TRBJ2-5, with unresolved D. This TCR was recovered from a woman aged 55 to 70 with Graves' ophthalmopathy. Sequenced: blood. Here the CDR3 reads CASSYSVTETQYF. In DNA form, the CDR3 reads TGTGCCAGCAGTTACTCTGTTACAGAGACCCAGTACTTC.